This T cell receptor beta chain was sequenced during a study of control samples from healthy donors and cancer patients. The V and J ends lost 3 bases and 0 bases respectively, with 12 bases between them. In germline, CDR1 is SGDLS, CDR2 YYNGEE. The CDR3 contains 15 residues. Libraries were prepared by immunoSEQ multiplex PCR; TCRdb keeps only in-frame clonotypes and omits some of them. Here the sample spans about 99,000 clones, around 89% being singletons. The sample comprised PBMCs. The receptor comes from a man between 60 and 75 years old with lung cancer. This chain uses TRBV9 with TRBJ2-5; D unclear. The CDR3 DNA reads TGTGCCAGCAGCGCATTGGGGTGGTACCAAGAGACCCAGTACTTC. Translated, it gives CASSALGWYQETQYF.